The 7 T cell receptor beta chains listed next were all sequenced from one sample in a study of cytomegalovirus exposure and HLA in healthy donors. Both 60 Vbeta primers and 13 Jbeta primers went into the PCR. Using immunoSEQ multiplex PCR, the repertoire was profiled, and TCRdb retains in-frame clones only, with some absent. The sample has under 200,000 clones. The sequencing sample was made of PBMCs. Receptors originate from a woman between 18 and 29 years old in good health and CMV-seropositive.

V and J are TRBV6-5 and TRBJ2-7; 7 nucleotides align to TRBD2. The ends lost 7 bases at V and 4 bases at J; junction bases unmatched: 10. The CDR3 loop spans 14 amino acids. Germline V gene lookup returns CDR1 MNHEY and CDR2 SVGAGI. The CDR3 sequence is CASNRASGIYEQYF. In DNA, the CDR3 is TGTGCCAGCAACAGAGCTAGCGGCATATACGAGCAGTACTTC.

V is TRBV5-8 and J is TRBJ2-7; D possibly corresponds to TRBD2 (6 bases). The V and J ends lost 4 bases and 11 bases respectively, with 16 bases between them. This CDR3 comprises 12 residues. Germline V gives CDR1 SGHTS, CDR2 YDEGEE. CDR3: CASSPGEPSKYF. The DNA of the CDR3 is TGTGCCAGCAGCCCGGGAGAACCCTCGAAGTACTTC.

The rearrangement links TRBV5-8 to TRBJ1-6; 7 nucleotides agree with TRBD1. CDR1 and CDR2 from the germline V gene are SGHTS and YDEGEE. The CDR3 consists of 15 residues. Trimming removed 0 bases from V and 6 bases from J; junction bases left unmatched: 3. The CDR3 sequence is CASSLARDSNSPLHF. The CDR3 nucleotides read TGTGCCAGCAGCTTGGCCCGGGACAGTAATTCACCCCTCCACTTT.

This chain connects TRBV7-2 to TRBJ2-5; 8 nucleotides align to TRBD2. This CDR3 contains 14 residues. After removal of 5 bases from V and 5 bases from J, the junction contained 7 bases not matched to a gene. Germline V CDR1 and CDR2: SGHTA, FQGNSA. Here the CDR3 DNA reads TGTGCCAGCAGCCTGCGGACTAGCCCGGAGACCCAGTACTTC. Encoded protein: CASSLRTSPETQYF. The whole variable domain, remainder taken from reference TRBV7-2 and TRBJ2-5, is GAGVSQSPSNKVTEKGKDVELRCDPISGHTALYWYRQSLGQGLEFLIYFQGNSAPDKSGLPSDRFSAERTGGSVSTLTIQRTQQEDSAVYLCASSLRTSPETQYFGPGTRLLVL.

V and J are TRBV6-5 and TRBJ2-7; TRBD2 matches at 7 bases. The germline gives CDR1 MNHEY, CDR2 SVGAGI. CDR3 size: 13 residues. V lost 4 bases, J lost 1 base, and 1 base stayed unmatched. The CDR3 coding sequence is TGTGCCAGCAGTTCCGGGGGGTCCTACGAGCAGTACTTC. Translated: CASSSGGSYEQYF.

The gene calls are TRBV10-3 and TRBJ1-2; D remains ambiguous. Germline V gene lookup returns CDR1 ENHRY and CDR2 SYGVKD. The CDR3 has 13 residues. V shed 10 bases and J shed 3 bases, with 15 bases lying between them. The CDR3 loop is CATRPTGDYGYTF. Here the CDR3 DNA reads TGTGCCACTCGGCCGACGGGAGACTATGGCTACACCTTC.

This chain links TRBV7-8 with TRBJ1-5; D may be TRBD1 (6 bases). The CDR3 spans 15 residues. V shed 6 bases and J shed 0 bases, with 12 bases lying between them. Per the germline V gene, CDR1 is SGHVS and CDR2 is FQNEAQ. The CDR3 protein is CASSQTGTSNQPQHF. CDR3 in DNA: TGTGCCAGCAGTCAAACAGGGACTAGCAATCAGCCCCAGCATTTT. The variable domain in full, completed from reference TRBV7-8 and TRBJ1-5, reads GAGVSQSPRYKVAKRGQDVALRCDPISGHVSLFWYQQALGQGPEFLTYFQNEAQLDKSGLPSDRFFAERPEGSVSTLKIQRTQQEDSAVYLCASSQTGTSNQPQHFGDGTRLSIL.